These 23 T cell receptor beta chains share one sample of origin, sequenced in a study of T cells in Graves' hyperthyroidism and ophthalmopathy. TCR beta CDR3 regions were amplified from RNA. Initially, a first-round RT-PCR of the TCR CDR3 employed the HTBI primer set. TCRdb analysed the multiplex PCR reads with MiXCR anew, one entry per CDR3 protein. Seen here are around 490,000 distinct CDR3 sequences, about 20% observed once, and the top ten hold about 50%. The specimen was blood. Every receptor here comes from a man aged 40-55 years with Graves' ophthalmopathy.

A few counts support this clonotype. The rearrangement uses TRBV5-1 and TRBJ2-5; the D call may be TRBD1 or TRBD2 (5 bases each). This CDR3 contains 14 residues. The germline V and J ends were trimmed by 4 bases and 13 bases, with 23 bases remaining between them. Germline CDR1 and CDR2: SGHRS and YFSETQ. CDR3: CASSEPGTLRPPYF. The DNA for the CDR3 is TGCGCCAGCAGCGAACCCGGGACCCTTCGCCCACCGTACTTC.

The chain links TRBV24-1 to TRBJ1-1, with 7 bases identical to TRBD1. V lost 7 bases to trimming and J lost 2 bases; unmatched junction nucleotides: 3. The CDR3 covers 13 residues. Germline values: CDR1 KGHDR, CDR2 SFDVKD. CDR3 protein: CATRGDSNTEAFF. Here the CDR3 DNA reads TGTGCCACCAGGGGGGACAGCAACACTGAAGCTTTCTTT.

Only a few counts were recorded for this clonotype. The gene calls are TRBV6-5 and TRBJ1-3, with D possibly matching TRBD1 (5 bases). The CDR3 consists of 15 residues. The V gene lost 2 bases and the J gene lost 2 bases, with 10 bases spanning the gap. The germline CDR1 and CDR2 sequences are MNHEY and SVGAGI. CDR3 in amino acids: CASSYQRQPGNTIYF. DNA for the CDR3: TGTGCCAGCAGTTACCAGCGACAGCCTGGAAACACCATATATTTT.

This clonotype was seen ten or more times. V gene TRBV7-9 combines with J gene TRBJ2-7, with a possible D match to TRBD1 (6 bases). V was pared by 5 bases and J by 6 bases, with 23 bases between. The V gene's germline CDR1 is SEHNR and CDR2 FQNEAQ (reference sequence). The CDR3 is 16 amino acids. CDR3 sequence reads: CASSPTGTWAYREQYF. Here the CDR3 DNA reads TGTGCCAGCAGCCCAACCGGGACATGGGCATATCGCGAGCAGTACTTC.

This clonotype was observed a handful of times. The chain employs TRBV5-1 and TRBJ2-7; D possibly corresponds to TRBD1 (6 bases). Trimming pared 4 bases from V and 3 bases from J, leaving 14 bases between. Germline CDR1 SGHRS, CDR2 YFSETQ. The CDR3 has 14 amino acids. The CDR3 sequence is CASSLRGGNYEQYF. DNA of the CDR3: TGCGCCAGCAGCCTCAGAGGGGGAAACTACGAGCAGTACTTC.

This clonotype was observed a handful of times. The V call is TRBV3-1, the J call TRBJ1-4; 9 bases are a match to TRBD1. V shed 4 bases, J shed 7 bases, and the junction held 4 bases outside the gene matches. Germline V gives CDR1 LGHDT, CDR2 YNNKEL (reference sequence). The CDR3 is 14 amino acids. Here the CDR3 reads CASSPRDRAEKLFF. CDR3 bases: TGTGCCAGCAGCCCGAGGGACAGGGCTGAAAAACTGTTTTTT.

There are many counts of this clonotype. The CDR3 DNA sequence: TGTGCCAGCAGCTTAGCGCACCAGCGGGAGTACAATGAGCAGTTCTTC. Its translation: CASSLAHQREYNEQFF. The rearrangement joins TRBV7-6 to TRBJ2-1; 8 nucleotides align to TRBD2. The CDR3 sequence is 16 residues long. J gave up 4 bases and V 0 bases, and 5 bases lay outside the gene matches. From germline, CDR1 is SGHVS and CDR2 FNYEAQ.

This rearrangement joins TRBV30 to TRBJ1-5; D ambiguous. V dropped 0 bases and J dropped 0 bases, with 6 bases sitting between them. The CDR3 is made up of 14 amino acids. CDR1 is GTSNPN, CDR2 SVGIG, per germline (reference sequence). The CDR3 bases are TGTGCCTGGAGTGTTGATTATAGCAATCAGCCCCAGCATTTT. Its translation is CAWSVDYSNQPQHF.

Ten or more counts support this clonotype. The gene calls are TRBV2 and TRBJ2-6; 9 nucleotides match TRBD2. Germline assignment: CDR1 SNHLY and CDR2 FYNNEI. This CDR3 comprises 17 residues. The junction had 8 bases not matched to a gene; V was cut back by 6 bases and J by 2 bases. This CDR3 is CASSWGGRATGANVLTF. The CDR3 nucleotides are TGTGCCAGCAGCTGGGGCGGGAGGGCCACTGGGGCCAACGTCCTGACTTTC.

In this sample, this clonotype turned up a few times. The rearrangement uses TRBV28 and TRBJ2-5; 9 bases are shared with TRBD2. V lost 2 bases and J lost 2; bases outside the gene matches: 9. This CDR3 is 17 amino acids long. Germline lookup yields CDR1 MDHEN and CDR2 SYDVKM. DNA of the CDR3: TGTGCCAGCAGTTTAGGGGCGACTAGCGGAGGGCAAGAGACCCAGTACTTC. Encoded protein: CASSLGATSGGQETQYF.

This chain connects TRBV2 to TRBJ2-7, with D perhaps matching TRBD1 or TRBD2 (5 bases each). Trimming left V 7 bases short and J 5 bases short, with 9 bases between. Germline V CDR1 and CDR2: SNHLY, FYNNEI. The CDR3 is 11 residues long. The CDR3 spells CASTEDNEQYF. The CDR3 nucleotides are TGTGCCAGCACGGAGGACAACGAGCAGTACTTC.

The chain carries TRBV6-1 and TRBJ2-4, with a weak D call TRBD2 (6 bases). Trimming left V 6 bases short and J 9 bases short, with 24 bases between. From germline, CDR1 is MNHNS and CDR2 SASEGT. This CDR3 spans 16 amino acids. CDR3 region: CASSPSWGRGMAIQYF. In DNA, the CDR3 is TGTGCCAGCAGCCCGTCCTGGGGTCGGGGGATGGCCATTCAGTACTTC.

The chain has TRBV28 and TRBJ2-3; 13 nucleotides match TRBD2. Germline loops: CDR1 MDHEN, CDR2 SYDVKM. The CDR3 runs 16 residues. Losses at the gene ends were 4 bases for V and 4 bases for J; bases not matched to a gene: 5. The CDR3 is CASSSGLAGAADTQYF. In DNA, the CDR3 is TGTGCCAGCAGTTCCGGACTAGCGGGAGCGGCAGATACGCAGTATTTT.

In its sample, this clonotype was seen once. J is TRBJ2-2 and V is TRBV24-1; 9 bases are a match to TRBD1. The length of the CDR3 is 17 residues. The V gene's germline CDR1 is KGHDR and CDR2 SFDVKD. Unmatched junction bases numbered 5, after V lost 4 bases and J lost 0 bases. This chain's CDR3 is CATSDRRDRANTGELFF. CDR3 nucleotide sequence: TGTGCCACCAGTGACCGAAGGGACAGGGCGAACACCGGGGAGCTGTTTTTT.

With respect to this clonotype: A much more abundant neighbour one base away suggests this may be a read error. The chain joins TRBV9 to TRBJ2-5, with 8 bases that match TRBD2. The germline V gene has CDR1 SGDLS and CDR2 YYNGEE. CDR3 length: 15 residues. The CDR3 here is CACSYSRGAQETQYF. Written as DNA, the CDR3 is TGTGCCTGCAGCTACTCGCGGGGGGCCCAAGAGACCCAGTACTTC. The entire variable domain, with the rest obtained from reference TRBV9 and TRBJ2-5, is as follows: DSGVTQTPKHLITATGQRVTLRCSPRSGDLSVYWYQQSLDQGLQFLIQYYNGEERAKGNILERFSAQQFPDLHSELNLSSLELGDSALYFCACSYSRGAQETQYFGPGTRLLVL.

This clonotype was seen at least ten times. This chain joins TRBV11-2 and TRBJ1-5; D may be TRBD1 (5 bases). Germline V lookup: CDR1 SGHAT, CDR2 FQNNGV. The V and J ends lost 0 bases and 6 bases respectively, with 12 bases between them. This CDR3 has 15 residues. The CDR3 region is CASSLDWGGSQPQHF. The CDR3 coding sequence is TGTGCCAGCAGCTTAGATTGGGGGGGTAGTCAGCCCCAGCATTTT.

This clonotype appeared many times. The chain's CDR3 is CASSWYSFLEPQHF. The CDR3, as DNA: TGCGCCAGCAGCTGGTATTCGTTTTTAGAGCCCCAGCATTTT. The chain has TRBV5-1 and TRBJ1-5; D is ambiguous. V shed 3 bases and J shed 8 bases, with 15 bases lying between them. Looked up from germline, CDR1 is SGHRS and CDR2 is YFSETQ. This CDR3 spans 14 amino acids.

This clonotype was detected once. This chain connects TRBV19 to TRBJ2-7; 8 nucleotides agree with TRBD2. V lost 10 bases, J lost 0 bases, and 11 bases stayed unmatched. This CDR3 comprises 15 residues. Germline V lookup: CDR1 LNHDA, CDR2 SQIVND (reference sequence). CDR3 residues: CATRGGGPSSYEQYF. CDR3 nucleotide sequence: TGTGCCACTCGGGGGGGGGGTCCATCCTCCTACGAGCAGTACTTC.

This clonotype was seen at least ten times. The chain has TRBV6-1 and TRBJ2-5; 14 bases agree with TRBD2. The CDR3 runs 15 residues. Germline trimming cut 4 bases from V and 5 bases from J; bases unmatched to any gene: 3. Germline V gene lookup returns CDR1 MNHNS and CDR2 SASEGT. Written as DNA, the CDR3 is TGTGCCAGCAGTGGGGGACTAGCGGGGGCTGAGACCCAGTACTTC. Protein product: CASSGGLAGAETQYF.

The chain has TRBV9 and TRBJ1-2; possibly TRBD1 for D (5 bases). The CDR3 is 14 residues long. Trimming shortened V by 0 bases and J by 5 bases, and 11 bases separated the two germline ends. From germline, CDR1 is SGDLS and CDR2 YYNGEE. CDR3 coding DNA: TGTGCCAGCAGCGTAGATGGACAAGAGTATGGCTACACCTTC. This codes for CASSVDGQEYGYTF. Based on the CDR3 plus reference TRBV9 and TRBJ1-2, the full variable domain is DSGVTQTPKHLITATGQRVTLRCSPRSGDLSVYWYQQSLDQGLQFLIQYYNGEERAKGNILERFSAQQFPDLHSELNLSSLELGDSALYFCASSVDGQEYGYTFGSGTRLTVV.

This clonotype was detected ten times or more. The chain couples TRBV11-2 to TRBJ2-1, with TRBD2 as a possible D gene (6 bases). V was pared by 5 bases and J by 8 bases, with 25 bases between. The germline CDR1 and CDR2 sequences are SGHAT and FQNNGV. CDR3 size: 17 residues. The CDR3 is CASSGGAGGGKKYEQFF. In DNA, the CDR3 is TGTGCCAGCAGCGGGGGAGCGGGTGGCGGTAAGAAATATGAGCAGTTCTTC.

This clonotype was seen a few times. The chain carries TRBV4-2 and TRBJ2-7; 7 bases match TRBD1. This CDR3 region has 15 residues. The trim removed 0 bases at V and 1 base at J, leaving 3 bases unmatched. Germline lookup yields CDR1 LGHNA and CDR2 YNFKEQ. The CDR3 DNA is TGTGCCAGCAGCCAAGATGGACAGGTATCCTACGAGCAGTACTTC. It specifies CASSQDGQVSYEQYF.

The chain couples TRBV12-5 to TRBJ1-1, with D uncertain. Per germline, CDR1 LGHNT and CDR2 FRNRAP. V gave up 3 bases and J gave up 7 bases, with 15 bases separating them. There are 14 residues in the CDR3. CDR3 residues: CASGFGGKKGEAFF. CDR3 DNA sequence: TGTGCTAGTGGTTTCGGAGGAAAAAAAGGTGAAGCTTTCTTT.